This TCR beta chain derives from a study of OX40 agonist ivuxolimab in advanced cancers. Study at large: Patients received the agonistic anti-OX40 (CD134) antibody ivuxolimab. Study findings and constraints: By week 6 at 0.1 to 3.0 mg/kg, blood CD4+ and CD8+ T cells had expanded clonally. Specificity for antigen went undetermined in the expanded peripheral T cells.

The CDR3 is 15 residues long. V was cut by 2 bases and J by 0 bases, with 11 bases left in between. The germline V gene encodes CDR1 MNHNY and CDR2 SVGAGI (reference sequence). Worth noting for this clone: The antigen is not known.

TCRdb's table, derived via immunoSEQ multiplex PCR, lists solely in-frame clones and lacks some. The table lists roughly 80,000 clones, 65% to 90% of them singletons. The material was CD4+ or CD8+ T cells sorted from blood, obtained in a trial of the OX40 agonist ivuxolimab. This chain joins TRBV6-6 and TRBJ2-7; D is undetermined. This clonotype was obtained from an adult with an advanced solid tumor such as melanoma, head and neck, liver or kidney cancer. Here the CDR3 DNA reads TGTGCCAGCAGTTACGGGAATTCCATCTCCTACGAGCAGTACTTC. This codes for CASSYGNSISYEQYF.